This T cell receptor (beta chain) appears in the sequencing data of a study of shared clonotypes between healthy human individuals (dated by TCRdb to about 2020). Some background on the complete study: Three men and two women, aged 18 to 49 years, made up the cohort. For each donor, CD4 naive and CD4 memory were each run on three plates, CD8 naive on two plates, and CD8 memory on one plate. To estimate repertoire size and how much clonotype sharing occurs between individuals, the study deeply sequenced the blood TCR repertoires of 4 to 6 healthy adults. To increase sequencing depth and limit assay-specific biases, TCR repertoire library preparation and sequencing were carried out by different laboratories using diverse techniques. Between about 0.94 and 8.9 billion PBMCs per donor were obtained by leukapheresis. Broad study findings and their caveats: Naive subsets generally had larger estimated clonotype richness than memory subsets did. Pairwise subsampling indicated that sequencing depth was expected to affect the degree of clonotype sharing among donors. Only blood was sampled, and tissue TCR repertoires likely differ from those in blood. The small number of donors limited the genetic and exposure-history diversity represented. Sharing across several donors was observed for approximately 4.6% of naive CD4, 3% to 3.5% of naive CD8, 2% to 2.5% of memory CD4, and 0.4% of memory CD8 clonotypes. Even with the large sequencing depth, rarefaction of the sorted-subset datasets indicated that sequencing was incomplete. Compared with non-shared clonotypes, the clonotypes found in all four sorted-subset donors had higher generation probabilities.

Comment on this clone: The antigen this receptor binds is unknown. The input lacks base qualities; no much larger clone sits a single base away.

The germline ends are 21 bases apart after V is trimmed by 3 bases and J by 4 bases. CDR1 MDHEN and CDR2 SYDVKM are derived from the germline V gene. From its cysteine to its phenylalanine, the CDR3 spans 18 amino acids. This entry keeps only the CDR3 DNA: 54 bases, framed from base 1. For the CD8 naive samples, CD45RO-negative cells were positively selected for CCR7, yielding a CD45RA+CCR7+ population from which TemRA cells were excluded. Healthy HIV-negative adults with no recently reported acute infections or vaccinations were included as donors. Only Caucasian adults living in Nashville, Tennessee, USA were represented among the donors. Blood was obtained by leukapheresis, after which PBMCs were separated by Ficoll-Histopaque density gradient centrifugation and cryopreserved in liquid nitrogen vapor phase. Analytical flow cytometry was used to check the purity and quantity of each magnetically sorted T cell population. Genomic DNA was isolated from each sorted fraction and quantified by UV absorbance on a Nanodrop 2000c.

Using the deep immunoSEQ assay, multiplex PCR amplified TCR CDR3 regions from genomic DNA. Genomic DNA extracted from each cell subset was distributed evenly over all wells of several immunoSEQ 96-well plates, and each plate served as one replicate. For sorted subsets, 150 to 250 ng of genomic DNA, equivalent to around 31,000 T cell genomes, went into each replicate PCR. Purified libraries were measured with a Qubit 3.0 fluorometer, size-checked on a Bioanalyzer 2100, and measured again with the KAPA Library Quantification kit. Every immunoSEQ 96-well plate was sequenced on a separate single-read 150-cycle Illumina NextSeq 550 flow cell. Per the source publication's procedure: The immunoSEQ output contained only junctional sequences without quality scores, so filtering could not match that applied to full-length reads. To assign V/J genes and CDR3, sequences were annotated against IMGT germline references using PyIR, a Python wrapper for IgBLAST v1.9. Any read was removed if the V/J assignment was weak (E-value above 1e-6), the CDR3 was missing, or the read contained stop codons, out-of-frame junctions, or ambiguous translated residues. V3J clonotypes were defined by identical inferred V gene, J gene, and CDR3 amino acid sequence. Percentage overlap between repertoires was calculated by dividing the number of shared unique clonotypes by the size of the smaller repertoire. Richness of each repertoire was evaluated using RTK rarefaction, the Chao1 estimator, and Recon v2.1 estimates of unobserved clonotypes. OLGA was used to compute generation probabilities for all TCRbeta clonotypes that the gDNA method yielded from a few donors. Held by TCRdb, this immuneACCESS table contains in-frame sequences only and omits some clones. Under half of the omission traces to an unresolved V gene where checked; the cause of the rest is unknown. That table supplies the V and J calls and clone size; D and trimming were determined from the DNA. The sample profile shows 800,000 or so clones; around 96% of them were found once. The ten largest make up under 0.25% of the sample.

The sequenced sample was naive CD8+ T cells sorted from blood. Explained via the paper, the cell subset or site label denotes: CD45RA+CCR7+. Recombination joined TRBV28 with TRBJ2-2; the D gene is perhaps TRBD1, from 6 matching bases. The source is a man aged 25 to 40 in good health. CDR3 region: CASSFSTGIGVGTGELFF. Here is the DNA: TGTGCCAGCAGTTTCTCGACAGGCATAGGGGTGGGCACCGGGGAGCTGTTTTTT.